This passage covers 5 T cell receptor beta chains from one sample sequenced in a study of blood T cell repertoires in COVID-19. Here immunoSEQ multiplex PCR was the method, and the copy in TCRdb shows in-frame clones only, minus some. The sample shows under 200,000 clones, roughly 80% of them seen only once. Sequenced material: peripheral blood. These receptors came from a woman aged 40 to 50 with acute or convalescent COVID-19.

The gene calls are TRBV27 and TRBJ1-5; 8 positions match TRBD1. Per the germline V gene, CDR1 is MNHEY and CDR2 is SMNVEV (reference sequence). Trimming at V came to 2 bases and at J to 5 bases, leaving 8 bases not matched to a gene. This CDR3 comprises 16 residues. CDR3 in amino acids: CASSLIFGTGDQPQHF. The CDR3 DNA reads as TGTGCCAGCAGTTTAATATTCGGGACAGGCGATCAGCCCCAGCATTTT.

V and J are TRBV7-6 and TRBJ1-2; 7 bases match TRBD1. The CDR3 is 15 amino acids. CDR1 is SGHVS and CDR2 is FNYEAQ in the germline V gene. The trim removed 5 bases at V and 0 bases at J, leaving 6 bases unmatched. CDR3 in DNA: TGTGCCAGCAGCAGAGGGACAGCCTCTAACTATGGCTACACCTTC. Residues: CASSRGTASNYGYTF.

V is TRBV4-1 and J is TRBJ2-3, with 8 positions matching TRBD2. The CDR3 spans 17 residues. Per germline, CDR1 MGHRA and CDR2 YSYEKL. Trimming removed 3 bases from V and 4 bases from J; junction bases left unmatched: 12. The CDR3 loop reads CASSHGRGEASADTQYF. CDR3 sequence (DNA): TGCGCCAGCAGCCACGGGCGGGGGGAAGCTAGCGCAGATACGCAGTATTTT.

The chain combines TRBV3-1 (or the pseudogene TRBV3-2) with TRBJ2-7; 11 bases map to TRBD2. CDR1 is LGHDT and CDR2 is YNNKEL in the germline V gene (reference sequence). V dropped 4 bases and J dropped 6; count of bases not matched to a gene: 5. The CDR3 has 14 amino acids. In DNA, the CDR3 is TGTGCCAGCAGCCCACTAGCGGGAGTAAGCGAGCAGTACTTC. Protein sequence: CASSPLAGVSEQYF.

The V and J genes are TRBV6-5 and TRBJ2-5; TRBD2 matches 10 bases. Losses at the gene ends were 6 bases for V and 2 bases for J; bases not matched to a gene: 3. Per the germline V gene, CDR1 is MNHEY and CDR2 is SVGAGI. The CDR3 runs to 14 residues. The CDR3 sequence is CASSHSGGQETQYF. The CDR3 DNA reads TGTGCCAGCAGCCATAGCGGGGGGCAAGAGACCCAGTACTTC.